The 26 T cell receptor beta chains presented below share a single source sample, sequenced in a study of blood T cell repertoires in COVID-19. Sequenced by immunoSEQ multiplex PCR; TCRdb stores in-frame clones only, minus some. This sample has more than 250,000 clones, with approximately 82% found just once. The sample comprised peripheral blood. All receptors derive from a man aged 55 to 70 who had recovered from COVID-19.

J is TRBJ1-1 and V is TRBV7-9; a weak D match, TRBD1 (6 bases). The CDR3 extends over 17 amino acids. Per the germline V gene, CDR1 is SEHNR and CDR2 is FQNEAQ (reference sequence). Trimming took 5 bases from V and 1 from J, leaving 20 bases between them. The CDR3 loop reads CASSVPLRQAKNTEAFF. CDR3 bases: TGTGCCAGCAGCGTCCCCCTTAGACAGGCAAAGAACACTGAAGCTTTCTTT.

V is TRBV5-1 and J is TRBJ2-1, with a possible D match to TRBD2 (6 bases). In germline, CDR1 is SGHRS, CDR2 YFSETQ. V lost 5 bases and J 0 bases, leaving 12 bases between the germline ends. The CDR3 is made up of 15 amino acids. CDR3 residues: CASRWVGSSYNEQFF. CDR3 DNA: TGCGCCAGCAGATGGGTCGGGAGCTCCTACAATGAGCAGTTCTTC. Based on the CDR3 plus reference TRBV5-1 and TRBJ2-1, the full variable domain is KAGVTQTPRYLIKTRGQQVTLSCSPISGHRSVSWYQQTPGQGLQFLFEYFSETQRNKGNFPGRFSGRQFSNSRSEMNVSTLELGDSALYLCASRWVGSSYNEQFFGPGTRLTVL.

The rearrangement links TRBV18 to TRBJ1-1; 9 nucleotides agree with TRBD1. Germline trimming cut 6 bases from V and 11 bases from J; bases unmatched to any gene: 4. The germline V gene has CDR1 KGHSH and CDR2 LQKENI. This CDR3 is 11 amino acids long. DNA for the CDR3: TGTGCCAGCTCCACCGGGACAGGGGCTTTCTTT. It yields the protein CASSTGTGAFF.

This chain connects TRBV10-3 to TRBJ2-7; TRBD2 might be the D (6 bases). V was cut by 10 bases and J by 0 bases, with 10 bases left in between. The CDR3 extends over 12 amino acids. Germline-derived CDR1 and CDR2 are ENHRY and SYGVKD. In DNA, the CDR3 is TGTGCCACCAAGGACTACTCCTACGAGCAGTACTTC. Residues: CATKDYSYEQYF.

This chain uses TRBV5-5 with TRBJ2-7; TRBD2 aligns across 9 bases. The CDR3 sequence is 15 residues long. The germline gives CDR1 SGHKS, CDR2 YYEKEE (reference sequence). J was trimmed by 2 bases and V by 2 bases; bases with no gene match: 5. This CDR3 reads CASSFGAGGPYEQYF. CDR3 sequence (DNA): TGTGCCAGCAGCTTCGGGGCGGGGGGGCCCTACGAGCAGTACTTC. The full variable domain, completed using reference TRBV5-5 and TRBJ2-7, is DAGVTQSPTHLIKTRGQQVTLRCSPISGHKSVSWYQQVLGQGPQFIFQYYEKEERGRGNFPDRFSARQFPNYSSELNVNALLLGDSALYLCASSFGAGGPYEQYFGPGTRLTVT.

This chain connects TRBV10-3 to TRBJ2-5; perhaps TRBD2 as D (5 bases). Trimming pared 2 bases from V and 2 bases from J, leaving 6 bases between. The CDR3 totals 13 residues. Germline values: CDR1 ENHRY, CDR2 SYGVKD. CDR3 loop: CAISETGQETQYF. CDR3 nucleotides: TGTGCCATCAGTGAGACGGGGCAAGAGACCCAGTACTTC.

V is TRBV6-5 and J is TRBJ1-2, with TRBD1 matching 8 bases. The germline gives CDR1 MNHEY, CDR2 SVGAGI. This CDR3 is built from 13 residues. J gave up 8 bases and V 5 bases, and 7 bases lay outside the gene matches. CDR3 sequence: CASSNQGALGYTF. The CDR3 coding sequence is TGTGCCAGCAGTAACCAGGGGGCGCTCGGCTACACCTTC.

CDR3 DNA sequence: TGTGCCAGCAGCCGGGACAGCTACGAGCAGTACTTC. Its translation: CASSRDSYEQYF. The V call is TRBV5-4, the J call TRBJ2-7; 7 bases are shared with TRBD1. The CDR3 covers 12 residues. V trimming: 4 bases; J trimming: 3 bases; junction bases outside the gene matches: 1. Germline assignment: CDR1 SGHNT and CDR2 YYREEE (reference sequence).

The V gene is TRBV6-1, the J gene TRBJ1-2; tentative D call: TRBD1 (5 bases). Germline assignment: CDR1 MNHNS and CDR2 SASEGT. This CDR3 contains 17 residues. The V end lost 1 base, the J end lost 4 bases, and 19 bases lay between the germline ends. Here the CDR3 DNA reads TGTGCCAGCAGTGAAGTTAGTGTCGGGGGGGGAGGCTATGGCTACACCTTC. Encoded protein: CASSEVSVGGGGYGYTF.

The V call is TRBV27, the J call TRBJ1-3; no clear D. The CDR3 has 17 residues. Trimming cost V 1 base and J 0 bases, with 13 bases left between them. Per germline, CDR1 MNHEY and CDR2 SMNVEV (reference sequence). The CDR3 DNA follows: TGTGCCAGCAGTTTATATCCGGAGCAATCCTCTGGAAACACCATATATTTT. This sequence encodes CASSLYPEQSSGNTIYF.

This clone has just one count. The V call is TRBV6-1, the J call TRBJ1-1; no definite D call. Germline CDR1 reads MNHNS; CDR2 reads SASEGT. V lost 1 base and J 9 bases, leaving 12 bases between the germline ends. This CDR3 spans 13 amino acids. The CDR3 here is CASSEDHRGKAFF. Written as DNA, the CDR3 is TGTGCCAGCAGTGAAGACCACAGAGGGAAAGCTTTCTTT.

The DNA for the CDR3 is TGTGCCAGCAGCCCCCGGGACAGGCTTAGCACAGATACGCAGTATTTT. This codes for CASSPRDRLSTDTQYF. This rearrangement joins TRBV3-1 (or the pseudogene TRBV3-2) to TRBJ2-3; 8 bases are shared with TRBD1. The CDR3 covers 16 residues. The germline V gene encodes CDR1 LGHDT and CDR2 YNNKEL (reference sequence). Losses at the gene ends were 4 bases for V and 0 bases for J; bases not matched to a gene: 6.

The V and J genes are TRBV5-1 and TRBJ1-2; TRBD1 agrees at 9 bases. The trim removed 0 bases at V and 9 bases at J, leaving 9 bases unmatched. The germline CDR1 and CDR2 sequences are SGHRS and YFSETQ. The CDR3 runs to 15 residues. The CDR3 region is CASSLDPGQGVRYTF. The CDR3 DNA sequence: TGCGCCAGCAGCTTGGATCCGGGACAGGGTGTCCGCTACACCTTC.

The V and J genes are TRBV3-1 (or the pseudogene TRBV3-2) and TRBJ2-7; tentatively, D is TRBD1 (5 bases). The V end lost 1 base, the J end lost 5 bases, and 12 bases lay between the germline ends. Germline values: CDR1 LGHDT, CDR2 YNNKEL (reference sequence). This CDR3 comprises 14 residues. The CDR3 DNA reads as TGTGCCAGCAGCCAAGGTGGGGCGTTCGACGAGCAGTACTTC. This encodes CASSQGGAFDEQYF.

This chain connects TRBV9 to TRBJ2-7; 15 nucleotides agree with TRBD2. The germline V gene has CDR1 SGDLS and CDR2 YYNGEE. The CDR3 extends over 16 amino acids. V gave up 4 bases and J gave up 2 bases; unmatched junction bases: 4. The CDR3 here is CASSPGLAGGPYEQYF. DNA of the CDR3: TGTGCCAGCAGCCCGGGACTAGCGGGGGGTCCCTACGAGCAGTACTTC.

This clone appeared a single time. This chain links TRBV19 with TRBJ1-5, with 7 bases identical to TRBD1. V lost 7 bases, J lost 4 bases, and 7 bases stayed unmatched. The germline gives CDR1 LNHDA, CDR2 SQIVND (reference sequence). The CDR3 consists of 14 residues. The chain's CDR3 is CASTTDRANQPQHF. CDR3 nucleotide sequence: TGTGCCAGTACCACCGACAGGGCGAATCAGCCCCAGCATTTT.

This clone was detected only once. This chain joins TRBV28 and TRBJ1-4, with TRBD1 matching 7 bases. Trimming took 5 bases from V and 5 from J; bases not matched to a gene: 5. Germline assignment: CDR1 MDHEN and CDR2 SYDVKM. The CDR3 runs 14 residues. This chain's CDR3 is CASSQDRVNEKLFF. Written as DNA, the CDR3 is TGTGCCAGCAGTCAAGACAGGGTAAATGAAAAACTGTTTTTT.

CDR3 sequence reads: CASSHRGQGADEQYF. Here the CDR3 DNA reads TGTGCCAGCAGCCACCGGGGACAGGGGGCCGACGAGCAGTACTTC. The rearrangement uses TRBV3-1 (or the pseudogene TRBV3-2) and TRBJ2-7; 12 bases align to TRBD1. Trimming at V came to 3 bases and at J to 5 bases, leaving 5 bases not matched to a gene. This CDR3 has 15 amino acids. The V gene's germline CDR1 is LGHDT and CDR2 YNNKEL (reference sequence).

The CDR3 here is CASSPTGDGYEQYF. Written as DNA, the CDR3 is TGTGCCAGCAGCCCCACAGGGGATGGCTACGAGCAGTACTTC. The V and J genes are TRBV5-6 and TRBJ2-7; the match to TRBD1 covers 7 bases. The junction had 7 bases not matched to a gene; V was cut back by 4 bases and J by 3 bases. CDR1 and CDR2 (germline): SGHDT, YYEEEE. The CDR3 totals 14 residues.

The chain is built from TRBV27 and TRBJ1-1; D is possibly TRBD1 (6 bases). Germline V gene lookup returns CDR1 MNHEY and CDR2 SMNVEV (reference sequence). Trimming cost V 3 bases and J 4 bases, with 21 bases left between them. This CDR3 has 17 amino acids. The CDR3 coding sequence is TGTGCCAGCAGTTTGCTGGGAAGGGGGGAGGGGGGCACTGAAGCTTTCTTT. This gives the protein CASSLLGRGEGGTEAFF.

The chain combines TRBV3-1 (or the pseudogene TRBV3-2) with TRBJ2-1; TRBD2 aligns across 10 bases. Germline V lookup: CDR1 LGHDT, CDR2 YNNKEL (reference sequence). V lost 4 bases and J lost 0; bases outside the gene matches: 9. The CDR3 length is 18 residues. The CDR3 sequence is CASSLETSGPSSYNEQFF. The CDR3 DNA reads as TGTGCCAGCAGCCTAGAGACTAGCGGGCCGAGCTCCTACAATGAGCAGTTCTTC.

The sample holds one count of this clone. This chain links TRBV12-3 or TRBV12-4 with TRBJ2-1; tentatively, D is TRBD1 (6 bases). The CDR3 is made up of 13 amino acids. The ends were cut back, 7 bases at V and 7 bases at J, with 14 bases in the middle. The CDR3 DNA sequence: TGTGCCAGCAATTTGGTAGGGGGTAATGAGCAGTTCTTC. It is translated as CASNLVGGNEQFF.

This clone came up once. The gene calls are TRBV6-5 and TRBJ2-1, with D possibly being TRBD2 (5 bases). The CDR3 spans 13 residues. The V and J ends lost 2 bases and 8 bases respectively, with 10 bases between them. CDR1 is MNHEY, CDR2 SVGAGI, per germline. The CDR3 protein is CASSYTRADEQFF. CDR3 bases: TGTGCCAGCAGTTACACTAGGGCGGATGAGCAGTTCTTC.

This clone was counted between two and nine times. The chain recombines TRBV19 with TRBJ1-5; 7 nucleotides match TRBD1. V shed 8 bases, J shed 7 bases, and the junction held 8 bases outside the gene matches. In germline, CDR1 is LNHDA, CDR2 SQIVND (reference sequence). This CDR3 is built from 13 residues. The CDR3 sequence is CASEQGLGQPQHF. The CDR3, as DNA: TGTGCCAGTGAACAGGGGCTTGGGCAGCCCCAGCATTTT.

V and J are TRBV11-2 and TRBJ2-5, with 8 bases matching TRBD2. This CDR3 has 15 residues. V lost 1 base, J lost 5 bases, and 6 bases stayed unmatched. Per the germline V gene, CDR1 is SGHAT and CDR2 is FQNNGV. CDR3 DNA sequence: TGTGCCAGCAGCTTAGGGCCGGGGGGGCTTGAGACCCAGTACTTC. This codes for CASSLGPGGLETQYF. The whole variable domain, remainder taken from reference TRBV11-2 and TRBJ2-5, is EAGVAQSPRYKIIEKRQSVAFWCNPISGHATLYWYQQILGQGPKLLIQFQNNGVVDDSQLPKDRFSAERLKGVDSTLKIQPAKLEDSAVYLCASSLGPGGLETQYFGPGTRLLVL.

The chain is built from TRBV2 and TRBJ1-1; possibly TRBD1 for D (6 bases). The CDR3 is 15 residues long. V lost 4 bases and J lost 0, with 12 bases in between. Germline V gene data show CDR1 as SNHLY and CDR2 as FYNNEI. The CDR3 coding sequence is TGTGCCAGCAGTGCCAGGGGCCTCATGAACACTGAAGCTTTCTTT. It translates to CASSARGLMNTEAFF.